This TCR beta chain comes out of a study of blood T cell repertoires in COVID-19. About the research overall: The United States, Italy and Spain were the sources of the acute and convalescent COVID-19 samples.

As handled by the study authors: Reference gene primer amplification in the assay estimated nucleated cell counts. Here immunoSEQ multiplex PCR was the method, and the copy in TCRdb shows in-frame clones only, minus some. The DNA was the basis for D and trimming; V, J and clone size are from that table. The table has around 330,000 clones, over 75% seen once. This study enrolled people aged 18 to 89 from about two dozen US geographic areas. Researchers sorted participants into cohorts using their self-reported clinical history. This clone has a handful of counts. The CDR3 runs 17 residues. CDR1 is SGHTA, CDR2 FQGTGA, per germline. V was clipped by 1 base and J by 9 bases; unmatched bases: 11.

The TCR sequence derives from a woman aged 40 to 50 who had recovered from COVID-19. The chain combines TRBV7-3 with TRBJ2-1, with TRBD2 matching 11 bases. Sequenced: PBMCs or T cells enriched from blood (not recorded which). The CDR3 reads CASSLNGLAGSWGEQFF. CDR3 DNA sequence: TGTGCCAGCAGCTTAAATGGACTAGCGGGCTCTTGGGGTGAGCAGTTCTTC.